This TCR beta chain stems from a study of cytomegalovirus exposure and HLA in healthy donors. Vbeta (60) and Jbeta (13) primers were used in the PCR. Produced via immunoSEQ multiplex PCR; TCRdb's table is partial and in-frame only. This sample has more than 110,000 clones, with roughly 80% found just once. Worth noting for this clone: Its antigen remains unknown.

The CDR3 totals 15 residues. V gave up 1 base and J gave up 7 bases, with 16 bases separating them. CDR1 and CDR2 from the germline V gene are SGHAT and FQNNGV. Overall study findings and caveats: Later analysis showed most CMV-associated TCR beta chains appearing HLA-restricted. Reports indicated that the classifier achieved high specificity and sensitivity in diagnosing cytomegalovirus status. Most subjects' HLA-A and HLA-B alleles were reportedly predicted from TCR beta sequences.

This TCR came from a woman between 45 and 60 years old in good health and CMV-seronegative. The V and J genes are TRBV11-2 and TRBJ1-2; D is unclear. The sample was PBMCs. The CDR3 coding sequence is TGTGCCAGCAGCTTAGTCCGGGGAACGGTGGGTGGCTACACCTTC. Protein product: CASSLVRGTVGGYTF.